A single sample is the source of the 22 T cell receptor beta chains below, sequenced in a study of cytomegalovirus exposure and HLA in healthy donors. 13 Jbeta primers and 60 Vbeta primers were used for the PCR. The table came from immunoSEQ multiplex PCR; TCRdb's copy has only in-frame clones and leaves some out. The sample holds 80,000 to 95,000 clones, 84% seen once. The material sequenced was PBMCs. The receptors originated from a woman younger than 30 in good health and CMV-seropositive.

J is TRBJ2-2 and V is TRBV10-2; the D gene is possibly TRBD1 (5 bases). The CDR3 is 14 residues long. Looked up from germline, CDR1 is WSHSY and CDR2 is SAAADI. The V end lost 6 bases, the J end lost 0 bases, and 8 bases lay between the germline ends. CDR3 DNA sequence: TGCGCCAGCAGAGACAGAGCGAACACCGGGGAGCTGTTTTTT. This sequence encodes CASRDRANTGELFF.

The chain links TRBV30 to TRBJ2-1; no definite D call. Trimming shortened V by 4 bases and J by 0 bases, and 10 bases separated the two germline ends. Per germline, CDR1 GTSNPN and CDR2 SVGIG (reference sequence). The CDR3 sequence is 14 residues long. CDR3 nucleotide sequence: TGTGCCTGGAAAGAGCACAGCTCCTACAATGAGCAGTTCTTC. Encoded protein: CAWKEHSSYNEQFF.

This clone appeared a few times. CDR3 in amino acids: CASSHSRGNGYTF. The CDR3 bases are TGTGCCAGCAGCCATTCAAGGGGGAATGGCTACACCTTC. The chain combines TRBV14 with TRBJ1-2; weak D call: TRBD1 (6 bases). Trimming took 3 bases from V and 6 from J, leaving 11 bases between them. Germline values: CDR1 SGHDN, CDR2 FVKESK. The CDR3 has 13 amino acids.

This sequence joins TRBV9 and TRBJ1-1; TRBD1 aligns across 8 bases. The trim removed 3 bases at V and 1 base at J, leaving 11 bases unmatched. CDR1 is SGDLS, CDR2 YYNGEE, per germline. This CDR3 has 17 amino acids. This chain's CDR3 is CASSAGTGFSANTEAFF. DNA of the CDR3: TGTGCCAGCAGCGCCGGGACAGGTTTTTCGGCGAACACTGAAGCTTTCTTT.

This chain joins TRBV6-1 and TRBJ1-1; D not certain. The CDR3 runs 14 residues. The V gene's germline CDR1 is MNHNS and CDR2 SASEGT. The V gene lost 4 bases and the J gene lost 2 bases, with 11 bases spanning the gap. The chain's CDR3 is CASSASHENTEAFF. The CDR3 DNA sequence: TGTGCCAGCAGTGCCTCACACGAAAACACTGAAGCTTTCTTT.

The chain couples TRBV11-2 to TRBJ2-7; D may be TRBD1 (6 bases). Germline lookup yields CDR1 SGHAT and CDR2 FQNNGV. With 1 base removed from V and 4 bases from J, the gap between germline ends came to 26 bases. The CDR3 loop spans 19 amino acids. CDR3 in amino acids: CASSLVKVVQGMKRYEQYF. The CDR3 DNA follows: TGTGCCAGCAGCTTAGTGAAAGTGGTGCAGGGGATGAAACGGTACGAGCAGTACTTC.

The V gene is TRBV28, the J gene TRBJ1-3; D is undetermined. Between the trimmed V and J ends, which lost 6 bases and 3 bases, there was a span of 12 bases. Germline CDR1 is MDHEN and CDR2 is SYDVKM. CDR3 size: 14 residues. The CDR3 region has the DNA TGTGCCAGCAGCCGCGGCCGGATTGGAAACACCATATATTTT. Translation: CASSRGRIGNTIYF.

The CDR3 DNA reads as TGTGCCAGCAGTTACGACGGCAGCGGAACCTATGGCTACACCTTC. Protein: CASSYDGSGTYGYTF. The gene calls are TRBV6-5 and TRBJ1-2; no definite D call. Per germline, CDR1 MNHEY and CDR2 SVGAGI. The V and J ends lost 2 bases and 4 bases respectively, with 14 bases between them. The CDR3 is 15 amino acids.

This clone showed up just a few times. For the CDR3, the DNA is TGTGCCAGCAACAGAGAGATAAACAATGAGCAGTTCTTC. Protein sequence: CASNREINNEQFF. The chain combines TRBV6-1 with TRBJ2-1; D call uncertain. V was pared by 7 bases and J by 5 bases, with 12 bases between. CDR1 and CDR2 from the germline V gene are MNHNS and SASEGT. This CDR3 is built from 13 residues.

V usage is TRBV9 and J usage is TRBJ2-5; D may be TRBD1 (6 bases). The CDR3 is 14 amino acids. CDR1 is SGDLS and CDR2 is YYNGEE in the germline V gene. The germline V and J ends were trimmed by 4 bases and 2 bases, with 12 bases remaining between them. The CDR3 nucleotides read TGTGCCAGCAGCCCAGGACAGACTCAAGAGACCCAGTACTTC. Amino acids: CASSPGQTQETQYF.

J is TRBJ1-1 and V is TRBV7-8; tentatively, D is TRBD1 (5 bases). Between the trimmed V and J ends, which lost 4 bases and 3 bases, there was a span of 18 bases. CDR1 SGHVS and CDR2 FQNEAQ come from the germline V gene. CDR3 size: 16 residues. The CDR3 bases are TGTGCCAGCAGCTCAGGGTTTTCGGTAGAAGACACTGAAGCTTTCTTT. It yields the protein CASSSGFSVEDTEAFF.

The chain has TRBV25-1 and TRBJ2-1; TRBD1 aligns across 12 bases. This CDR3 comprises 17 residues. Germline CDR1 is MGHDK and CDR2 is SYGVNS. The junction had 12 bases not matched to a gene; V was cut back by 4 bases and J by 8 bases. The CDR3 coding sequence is TGTGCCAGCAGTGCCCGCCCCGGGACAGGGGGCTTCTATGAGCAGTTCTTC. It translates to CASSARPGTGGFYEQFF.

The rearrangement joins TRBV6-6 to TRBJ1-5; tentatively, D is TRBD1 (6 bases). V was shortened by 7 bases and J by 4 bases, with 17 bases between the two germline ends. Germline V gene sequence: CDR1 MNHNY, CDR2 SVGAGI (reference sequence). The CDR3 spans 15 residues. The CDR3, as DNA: TGTGCCAGCACCAGCTCCCAGGGGTTGAATCAGCCCCAGCATTTT. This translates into CASTSSQGLNQPQHF.

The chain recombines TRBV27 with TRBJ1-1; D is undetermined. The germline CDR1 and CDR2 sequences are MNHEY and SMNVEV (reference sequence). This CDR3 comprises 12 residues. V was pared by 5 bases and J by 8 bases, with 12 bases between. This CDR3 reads CASSPRGREAFF. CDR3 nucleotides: TGTGCCAGCAGTCCCCGAGGCCGGGAAGCTTTCTTT.

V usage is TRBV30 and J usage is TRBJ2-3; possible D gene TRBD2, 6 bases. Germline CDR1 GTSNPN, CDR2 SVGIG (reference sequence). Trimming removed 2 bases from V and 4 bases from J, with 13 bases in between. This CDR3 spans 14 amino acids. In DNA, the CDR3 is TGTGCCTGGAGTAGACTAGTCGGGGCAGATACGCAGTATTTT. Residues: CAWSRLVGADTQYF. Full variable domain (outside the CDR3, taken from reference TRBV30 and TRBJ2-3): SQTIHQWPATLVQPVGSPLSLECTVEGTSNPNLYWYRQAAGRGLQLLFYSVGIGQISSEVPQNLSASRPQDRQFILSSKKLLLSDSGFYLCAWSRLVGADTQYFGPGTRLTVL.

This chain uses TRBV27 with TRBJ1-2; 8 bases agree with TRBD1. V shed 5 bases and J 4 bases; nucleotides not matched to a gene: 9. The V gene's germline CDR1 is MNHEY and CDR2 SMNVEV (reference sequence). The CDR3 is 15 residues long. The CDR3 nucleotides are TGTGCCAGCAGTCCCGTGGACAGGGTGGGCTATGGCTACACCTTC. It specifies CASSPVDRVGYGYTF.

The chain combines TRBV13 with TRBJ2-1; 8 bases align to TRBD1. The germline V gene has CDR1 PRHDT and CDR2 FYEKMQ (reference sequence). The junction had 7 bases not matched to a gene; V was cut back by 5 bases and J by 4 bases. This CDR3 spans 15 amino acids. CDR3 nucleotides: TGTGCCAGCAGCCCCGGACAGGGTCGATACAATGAGCAGTTCTTC. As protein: CASSPGQGRYNEQFF.

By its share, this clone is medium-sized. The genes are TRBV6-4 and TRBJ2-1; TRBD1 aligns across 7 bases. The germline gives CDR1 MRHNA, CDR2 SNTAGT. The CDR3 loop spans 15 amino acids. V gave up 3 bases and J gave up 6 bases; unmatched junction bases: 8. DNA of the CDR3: TGTGCCAGCAGTGAGGAATCCGGGACAGCCAATGAGCAGTTCTTC. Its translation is CASSEESGTANEQFF.

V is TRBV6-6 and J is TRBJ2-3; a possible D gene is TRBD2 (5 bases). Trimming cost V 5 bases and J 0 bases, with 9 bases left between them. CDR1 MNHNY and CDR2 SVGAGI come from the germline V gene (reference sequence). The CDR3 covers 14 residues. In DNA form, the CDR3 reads TGTGCCAGCAGTATAGCGACTAGCACAGATACGCAGTATTTT. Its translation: CASSIATSTDTQYF.

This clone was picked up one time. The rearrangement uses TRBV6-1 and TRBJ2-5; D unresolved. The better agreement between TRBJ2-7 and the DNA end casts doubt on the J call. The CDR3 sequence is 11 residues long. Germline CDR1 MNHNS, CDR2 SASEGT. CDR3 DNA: TGTGCCAGCAGCCGCTCCTACGAGCAGTACTTC. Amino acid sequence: CASSRSYEQYF.

CDR3 loop: CASSLWWRTDTQYF. CDR3 bases: TGTGCCAGCAGTTTATGGTGGCGCACAGATACGCAGTATTTT. The chain recombines TRBV27 with TRBJ2-3, with D unresolved. The CDR3 has 14 amino acids. V was pared by 1 base and J by 1 base, with 6 bases between. The V gene's germline CDR1 is MNHEY and CDR2 SMNVEV (reference sequence).

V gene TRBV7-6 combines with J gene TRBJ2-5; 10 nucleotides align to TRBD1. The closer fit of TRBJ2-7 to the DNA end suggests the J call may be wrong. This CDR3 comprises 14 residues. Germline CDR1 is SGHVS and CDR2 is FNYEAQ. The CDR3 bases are TGTGCCAGCAGCTTGGACAGGGGGGCTTACGAGCAGTACTTC. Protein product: CASSLDRGAYEQYF.